This T cell receptor beta chain appears in the sequencing data of a study of blood T cell repertoires in COVID-19. Study background: Whether acute or convalescent, the COVID-19 samples came from the United States, Italy and Spain. PBMCs, B-cell-depleted T cells, or T cells provided the cDNA or gDNA that made up the material.

As originally analysed: Amplification of reference gene primers provided the estimated nucleated cell counts. Libraries were prepared by immunoSEQ multiplex PCR; TCRdb keeps only in-frame clonotypes and omits some of them. V, J and clone size were drawn from that table, and D and trimming were deduced from the DNA. Counted here are roughly 250,000 clones, approximately 79% occurring once; the ten biggest clones make up 4.5% to 6%. The V and J ends lost 4 bases and 1 base, in that order; junction bases with no gene match: 7. Germline CDR1 and CDR2: SGDLS and YYNGEE. This CDR3 region has 15 residues. The TCR comes from a woman of 80 years or more with active or convalescent COVID-19. The source material was peripheral blood. The rearrangement links TRBV9 to TRBJ2-5; 7 bases line up with TRBD1. The CDR3 DNA follows: TGTGCCAGCAGCTACTACACAGGGGTCCAAGAGACCCAGTACTTC. Translating it yields CASSYYTGVQETQYF.